These T cell receptor beta chains were read from a single sample in a study of blood T cell repertoires in COVID-19. The assay was immunoSEQ multiplex PCR, and TCRdb's table has in-frame clones only and misses some. The table lists 200,000 to 300,000 clones, 80% to 85% of them singletons. The specimen was peripheral blood. The receptor source for this set is a man in his 60s with acute or convalescent COVID-19. Both conserved end residues are part of each CDR3. The D gene is left open where the match is weak. The size entry is marked missing in some rows and otherwise reads once, few, many or a size class.

D gene	V gene	clone size	J gene	CDR3 protein	CDR3 DNA
.	TRBV4-1	once	TRBJ2-7	CASSQGRREQYF	TGCGCCAGCAGCCAAGGCCGGAGGGAGCAGTACTTC
TRBD2	TRBV6-1	.	TRBJ2-3	CASSEARGAGDTQYF	TGTGCCAGCAGTGAAGCGCGGGGGGCTGGAGATACGCAGTATTTT
.	TRBV7-3	.	TRBJ2-7	CASSRAGHSYEQYF	TGTGCCAGCAGCAGAGCGGGACACAGCTACGAGCAGTACTTC
.	TRBV19	.	TRBJ2-7	CASSAQGNEQYF	TGTGCCAGTAGTGCCCAGGGGAACGAGCAGTACTTC
TRBD1	TRBV14	.	TRBJ2-7	CASSPNRGTLEQYF	TGTGCCAGCAGTCCTAACAGGGGAACCCTCGAGCAGTACTTC
.	TRBV11-2	.	TRBJ2-1	CASSLAGGAYNEQFF	TGTGCCAGCAGCTTAGCCGGAGGGGCCTACAATGAGCAGTTCTTC
TRBD2	TRBV18	.	TRBJ2-5	CASSPGRKETQYF	TGTGCCAGCTCGCCCGGGAGGAAAGAGACCCAGTACTTC
.	TRBV6-6	.	TRBJ2-1	CASSPSPASGNEQFF	TGTGCCAGCAGCCCTTCCCCGGCTAGTGGCAATGAGCAGTTCTTC
TRBD2	TRBV27	few	TRBJ2-3	CASSPSGRGLAEPSTDTQYF	TGTGCCAGCAGTCCCTCAGGAAGGGGACTAGCGGAGCCCAGCACAGATACGCAGTATTTT
.	TRBV3-1/TRBV3-2	.	TRBJ2-2	CASSPSGTRLNTGELFF	TGTGCCAGCAGCCCATCCGGGACACGACTAAACACCGGGGAGCTGTTTTTT
.	TRBV19	.	TRBJ2-7	CASSTTRDPYEQYF	TGTGCCAGTAGTACCACCAGGGATCCCTACGAGCAGTACTTC
.	TRBV2	few	TRBJ2-7	CASSDQGYEQYF	TGTGCCAGCAGTGACCAGGGTTACGAGCAGTACTTC
.	TRBV3-1/TRBV3-2	.	TRBJ2-7	CASSSPFEQYF	TGTGCCAGCAGCTCTCCTTTCGAGCAGTACTTC